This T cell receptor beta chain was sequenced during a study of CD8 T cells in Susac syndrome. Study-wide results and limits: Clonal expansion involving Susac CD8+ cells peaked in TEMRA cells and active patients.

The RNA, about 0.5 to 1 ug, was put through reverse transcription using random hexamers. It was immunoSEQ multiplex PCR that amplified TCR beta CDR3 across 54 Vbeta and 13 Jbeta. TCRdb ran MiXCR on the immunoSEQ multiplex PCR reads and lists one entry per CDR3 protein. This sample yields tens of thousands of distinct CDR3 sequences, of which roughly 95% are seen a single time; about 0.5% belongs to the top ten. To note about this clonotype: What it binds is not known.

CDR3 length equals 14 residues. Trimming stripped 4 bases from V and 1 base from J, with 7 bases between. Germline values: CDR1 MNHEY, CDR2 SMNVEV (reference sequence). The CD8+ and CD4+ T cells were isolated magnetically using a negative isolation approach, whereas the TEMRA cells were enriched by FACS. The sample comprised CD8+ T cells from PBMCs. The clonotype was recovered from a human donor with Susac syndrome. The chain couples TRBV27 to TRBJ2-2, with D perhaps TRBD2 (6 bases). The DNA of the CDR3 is TGTGCCAGCAGTTGGGAGGAGAACACCGGGGAGCTGTTTTTT. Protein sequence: CASSWEENTGELFF.